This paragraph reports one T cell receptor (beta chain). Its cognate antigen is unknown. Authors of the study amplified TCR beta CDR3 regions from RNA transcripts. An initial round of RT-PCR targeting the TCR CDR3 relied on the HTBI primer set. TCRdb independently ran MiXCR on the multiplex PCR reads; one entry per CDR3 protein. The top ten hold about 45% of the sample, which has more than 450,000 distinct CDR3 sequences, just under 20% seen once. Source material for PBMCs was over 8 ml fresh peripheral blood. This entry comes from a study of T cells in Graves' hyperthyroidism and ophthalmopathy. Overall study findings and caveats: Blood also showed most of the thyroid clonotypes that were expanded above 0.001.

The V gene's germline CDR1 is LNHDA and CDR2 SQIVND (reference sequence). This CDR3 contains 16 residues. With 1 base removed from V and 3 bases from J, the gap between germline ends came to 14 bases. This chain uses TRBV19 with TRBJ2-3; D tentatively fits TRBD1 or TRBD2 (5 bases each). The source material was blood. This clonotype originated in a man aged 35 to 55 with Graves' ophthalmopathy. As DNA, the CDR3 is TGTGCCAGTAGTATAGGGGGCTGGGAGACGACAGATACGCAGTATTTT. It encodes CASSIGGWETTDTQYF.